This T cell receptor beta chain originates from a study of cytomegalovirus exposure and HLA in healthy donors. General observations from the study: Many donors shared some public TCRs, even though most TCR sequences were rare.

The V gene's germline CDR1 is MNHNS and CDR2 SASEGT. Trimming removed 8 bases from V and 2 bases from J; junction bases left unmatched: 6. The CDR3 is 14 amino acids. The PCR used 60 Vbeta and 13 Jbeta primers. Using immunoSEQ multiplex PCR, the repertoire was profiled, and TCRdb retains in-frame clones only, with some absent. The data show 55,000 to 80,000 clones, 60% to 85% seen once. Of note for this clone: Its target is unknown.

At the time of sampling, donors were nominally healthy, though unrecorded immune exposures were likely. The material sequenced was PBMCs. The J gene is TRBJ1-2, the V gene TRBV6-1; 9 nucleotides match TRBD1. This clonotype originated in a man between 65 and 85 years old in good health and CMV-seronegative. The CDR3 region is CASSLGTGNYGYTF. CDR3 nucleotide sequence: TGTGCCAGCTCCCTCGGGACAGGGAACTATGGCTACACCTTC.